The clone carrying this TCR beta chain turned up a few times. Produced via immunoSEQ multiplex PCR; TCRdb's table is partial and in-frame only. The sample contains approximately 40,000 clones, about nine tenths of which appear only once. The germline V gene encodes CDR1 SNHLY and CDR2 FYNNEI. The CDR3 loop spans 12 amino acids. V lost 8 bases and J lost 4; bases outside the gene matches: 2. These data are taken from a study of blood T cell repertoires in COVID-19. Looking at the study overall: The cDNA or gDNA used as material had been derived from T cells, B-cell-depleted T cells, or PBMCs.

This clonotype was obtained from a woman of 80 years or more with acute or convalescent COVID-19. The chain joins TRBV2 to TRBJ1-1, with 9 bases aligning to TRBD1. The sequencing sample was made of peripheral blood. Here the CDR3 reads CASLTGGTEAFF. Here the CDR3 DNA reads TGTGCCAGCTTGACAGGGGGCACTGAAGCTTTCTTT.